This T cell receptor (beta chain) was profiled in a study of T cell repertoires in cytomegalovirus infection. Points on this clonotype: Its cognate antigen is unknown.

Each CDR3 protein gets one entry after TCRdb re-called the reads with MiXCR. The sample holds some 480,000 distinct CDR3 sequences, 30% to 40% seen once. Trimming took 1 base from V and 0 from J; bases not matched to a gene: 2. The CDR3 has 17 amino acids. Germline lookup yields CDR1 SGHTA and CDR2 FQGNSA. Points from the study as a whole: Dominant in the ex vivo response were TCR beta clonotypes restricted by HLA-C and specific for CMV.

This chain uses TRBV7-2 with TRBJ2-3; TRBD2 aligns across 12 bases. The sample was cultured PBMCs, taken from culture after CMV antigen stimulation. The clonotype was recovered from a human donor in good health (CMV status not recorded). Some clones in this sample may be carry-over from other donors' samples. The CDR3, as DNA: TGTGCCAGCAGCTTAGGTGGGACTAGCGGGAGCACAGATACGCAGTATTTT. This sequence encodes CASSLGGTSGSTDTQYF.